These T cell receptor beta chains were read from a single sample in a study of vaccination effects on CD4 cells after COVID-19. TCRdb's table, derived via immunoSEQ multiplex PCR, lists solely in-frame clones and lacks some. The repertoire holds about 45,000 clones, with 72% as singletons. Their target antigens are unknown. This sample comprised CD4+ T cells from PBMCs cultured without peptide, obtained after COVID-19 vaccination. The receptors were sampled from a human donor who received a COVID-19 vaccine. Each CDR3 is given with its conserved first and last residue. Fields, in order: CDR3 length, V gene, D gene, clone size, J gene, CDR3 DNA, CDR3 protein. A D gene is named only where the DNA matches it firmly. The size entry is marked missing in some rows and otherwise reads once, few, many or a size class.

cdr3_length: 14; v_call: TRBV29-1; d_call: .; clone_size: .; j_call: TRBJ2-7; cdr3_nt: TGCAGCGTTGAAGATCGGGCCGGACGGTACGAGCAGTACTTC; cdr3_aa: CSVEDRAGRYEQYF
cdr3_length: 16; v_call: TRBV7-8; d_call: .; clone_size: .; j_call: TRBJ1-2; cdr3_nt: TGTGCCAGCAGCTTAACGCGACTGTTGAAAAACTATGGCTACACCTTC; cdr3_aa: CASSLTRLLKNYGYTF
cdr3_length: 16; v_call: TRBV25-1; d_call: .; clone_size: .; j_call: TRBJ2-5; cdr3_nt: TGTGCCAGCAGTGATCCCGCCACGGTTAGGGAAGAGACCCAGTACTTC; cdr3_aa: CASSDPATVREETQYF
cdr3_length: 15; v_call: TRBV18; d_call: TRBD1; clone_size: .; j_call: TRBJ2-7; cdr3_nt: TGTGCCAGCTCACCAAGGCAGGGGGCCCTCTACGAGCAGTACTTC; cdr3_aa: CASSPRQGALYEQYF
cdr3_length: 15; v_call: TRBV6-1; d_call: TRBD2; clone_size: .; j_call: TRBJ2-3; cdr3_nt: TGTGCCAGCAGTGAACTAGCGGGAGATACAGATACGCAGTATTTT; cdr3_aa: CASSELAGDTDTQYF
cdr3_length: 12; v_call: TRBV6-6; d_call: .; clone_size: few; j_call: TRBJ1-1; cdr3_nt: TGTGCCAGCAGCCCCGGGCAGCGTGAAGCTTTCTTT; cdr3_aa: CASSPGQREAFF
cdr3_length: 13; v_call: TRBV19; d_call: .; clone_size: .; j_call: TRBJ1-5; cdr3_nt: TGTGCCAGTGCCCCAGTCCGCGATCAGCCCCAGCATTTT; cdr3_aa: CASAPVRDQPQHF
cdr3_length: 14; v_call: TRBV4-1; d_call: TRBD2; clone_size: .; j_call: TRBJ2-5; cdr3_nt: TGCGCCAGCAGCCAAGTTAGCGGGTGGGAGACCCAGTACTTC; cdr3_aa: CASSQVSGWETQYF
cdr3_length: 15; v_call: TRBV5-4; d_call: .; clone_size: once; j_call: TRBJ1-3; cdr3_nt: TGTGCCAGCAGCTTGGCCGGGGCAGGCACAGGCACCATATATTTT; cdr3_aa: CASSLAGAGTGTIYF
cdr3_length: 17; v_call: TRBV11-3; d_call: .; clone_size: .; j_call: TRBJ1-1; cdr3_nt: TGTGCCAGCAGCTTAAATCAAGGAGGGACTATGAACACTGAAGCTTTCTTT; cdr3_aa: CASSLNQGGTMNTEAFF
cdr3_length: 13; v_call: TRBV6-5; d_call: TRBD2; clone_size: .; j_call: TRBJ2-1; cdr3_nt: TGTGCCAGCAGGGGTAGCGGGACGGATGAGCAGTTCTTC; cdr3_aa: CASRGSGTDEQFF
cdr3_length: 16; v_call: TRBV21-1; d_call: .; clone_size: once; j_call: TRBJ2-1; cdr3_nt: TGTGCCAGCAGTCCCCATGCGCACTACTCCTACAATGAGCAGTTCTTC; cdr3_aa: CASSPHAHYSYNEQFF
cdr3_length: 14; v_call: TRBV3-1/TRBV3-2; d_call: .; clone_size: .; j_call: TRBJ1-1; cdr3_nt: TGTGCCAGCAGCCAAGAACCGGGAGTTACTGAAGCTTTCTTT; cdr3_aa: CASSQEPGVTEAFF
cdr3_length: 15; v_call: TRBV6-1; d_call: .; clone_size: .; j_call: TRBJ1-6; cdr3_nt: TGTGCCAGCAGTGAAGCGCAGGGAAGCTCTTCACCCCTCCACTTT; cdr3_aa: CASSEAQGSSSPLHF
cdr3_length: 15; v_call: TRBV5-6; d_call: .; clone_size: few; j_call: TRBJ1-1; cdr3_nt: TGTGCCAGCAGCTTGGTCGGGTCCTGGAGTACTGAAGCTTTCTTT; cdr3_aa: CASSLVGSWSTEAFF
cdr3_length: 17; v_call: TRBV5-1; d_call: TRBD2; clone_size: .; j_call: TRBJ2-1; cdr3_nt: TGCGCCAGCAGCTTGGCTATTGGACTAGCGGGGGGCAATGAGCAGTTCTTC; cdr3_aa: CASSLAIGLAGGNEQFF
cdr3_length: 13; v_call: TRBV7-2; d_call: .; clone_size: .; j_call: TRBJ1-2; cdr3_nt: TGTGCCAGCAGCTTATCCAGGGCCCATGGCTACACCTTC; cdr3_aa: CASSLSRAHGYTF
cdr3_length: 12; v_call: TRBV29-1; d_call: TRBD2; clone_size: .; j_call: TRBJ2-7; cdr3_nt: TGCAGCTATATCTGGGAGGGCTACGAGCAGTACTTC; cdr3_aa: CSYIWEGYEQYF